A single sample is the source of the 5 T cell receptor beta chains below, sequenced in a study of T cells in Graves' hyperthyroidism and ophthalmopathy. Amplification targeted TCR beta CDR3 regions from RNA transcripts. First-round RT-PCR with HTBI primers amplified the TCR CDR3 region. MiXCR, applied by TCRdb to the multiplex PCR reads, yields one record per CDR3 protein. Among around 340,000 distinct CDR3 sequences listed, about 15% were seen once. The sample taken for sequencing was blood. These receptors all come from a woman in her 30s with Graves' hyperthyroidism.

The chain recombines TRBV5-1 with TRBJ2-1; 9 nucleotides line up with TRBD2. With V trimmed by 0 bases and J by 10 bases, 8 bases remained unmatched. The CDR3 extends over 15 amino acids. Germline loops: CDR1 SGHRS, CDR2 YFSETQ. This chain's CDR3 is CASSLEGTSPREQFF. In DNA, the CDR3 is TGCGCCAGCAGCTTGGAGGGGACTAGCCCTAGGGAGCAGTTCTTC.

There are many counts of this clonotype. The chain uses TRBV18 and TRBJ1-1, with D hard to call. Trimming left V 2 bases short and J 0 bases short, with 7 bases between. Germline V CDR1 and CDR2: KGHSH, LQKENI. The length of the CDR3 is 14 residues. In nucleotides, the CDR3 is TGTGCCAGCTCACCAATCGCCCTGAACACTGAAGCTTTCTTT. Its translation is CASSPIALNTEAFF.

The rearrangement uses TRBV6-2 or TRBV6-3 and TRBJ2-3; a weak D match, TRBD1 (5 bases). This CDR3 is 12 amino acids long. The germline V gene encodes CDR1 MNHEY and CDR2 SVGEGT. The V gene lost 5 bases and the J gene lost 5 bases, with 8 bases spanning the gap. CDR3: CASSDQGDTQYF. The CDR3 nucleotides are TGTGCCAGCAGTGACCAGGGAGATACGCAGTATTTT.

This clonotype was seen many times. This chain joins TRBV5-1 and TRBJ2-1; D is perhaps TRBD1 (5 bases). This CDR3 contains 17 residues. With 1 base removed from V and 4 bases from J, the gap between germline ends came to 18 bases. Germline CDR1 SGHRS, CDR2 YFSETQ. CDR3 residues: CASSLIPPGIDYNEQFF. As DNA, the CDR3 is TGCGCCAGCAGCTTGATTCCCCCAGGGATTGATTACAATGAGCAGTTCTTC.

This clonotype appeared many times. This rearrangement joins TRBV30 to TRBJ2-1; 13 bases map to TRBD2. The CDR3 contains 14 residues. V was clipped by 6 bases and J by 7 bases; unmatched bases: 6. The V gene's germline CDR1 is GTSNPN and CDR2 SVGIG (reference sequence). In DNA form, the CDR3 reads TGTGCCTGTCTGACTAGCGGGAGGATAAATGAGCAGTTCTTC. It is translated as CACLTSGRINEQFF.